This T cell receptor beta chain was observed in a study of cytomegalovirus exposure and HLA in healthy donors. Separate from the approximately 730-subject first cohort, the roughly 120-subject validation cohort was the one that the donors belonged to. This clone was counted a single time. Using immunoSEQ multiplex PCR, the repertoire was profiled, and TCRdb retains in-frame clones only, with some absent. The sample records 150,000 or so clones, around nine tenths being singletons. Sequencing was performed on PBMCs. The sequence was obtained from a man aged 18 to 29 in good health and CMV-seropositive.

CDR3 coding DNA: TGTGCCAGCATCCCGCTACGGGGGGGCTCCTACAATGAGCAGTTCTTC. Translation: CASIPLRGGSYNEQFF. The chain links TRBV5-6 to TRBJ2-1; 8 bases agree with TRBD2. The CDR3 contains 16 residues. Trimming cost V 6 bases and J 0 bases; bases outside gene matches: 8. Looked up from germline, CDR1 is SGHDT and CDR2 is YYEEEE.